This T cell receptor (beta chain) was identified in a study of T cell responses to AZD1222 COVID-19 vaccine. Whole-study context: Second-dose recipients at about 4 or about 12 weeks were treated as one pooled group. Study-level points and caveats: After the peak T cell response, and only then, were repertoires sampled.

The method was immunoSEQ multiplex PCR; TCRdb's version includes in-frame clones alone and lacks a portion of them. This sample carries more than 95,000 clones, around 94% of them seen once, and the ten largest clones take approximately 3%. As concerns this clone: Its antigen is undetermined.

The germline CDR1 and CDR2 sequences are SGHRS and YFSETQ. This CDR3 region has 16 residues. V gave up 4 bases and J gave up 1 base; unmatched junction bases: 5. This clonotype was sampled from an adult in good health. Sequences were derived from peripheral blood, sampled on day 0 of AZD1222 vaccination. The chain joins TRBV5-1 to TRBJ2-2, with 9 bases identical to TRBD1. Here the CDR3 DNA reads TGCGCCAGCAGCAGGGCGGGACAGGGGAACACCGGGGAGCTGTTTTTT. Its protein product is CASSRAGQGNTGELFF.